The 21 T cell receptor beta chains in this list originate from one sample, sequenced in a study of beta chain features in type 1 diabetes. The authors reverse transcribed all of the isolated RNA, so sequencing captured expressed TCRB transcripts. Measured with immunoSEQ multiplex PCR; TCRdb has only the in-frame clones, and not every one. In the table there are some 160,000 clones, approximately 9.9% of which are singletons. The specimen was central memory CD4+ T cells from blood. The receptors derive from a woman under 30 in good health.

The rearrangement links TRBV4-3 to TRBJ2-2, with D maybe TRBD2 (6 bases). Germline CDR1 is LGHNA and CDR2 is YSLEER. V was pared by 8 bases and J by 0 bases, with 10 bases between. The CDR3 spans 14 residues. As DNA, the CDR3 is TGCGCCAGCCGCGGGGCGGCGAACACCGGGGAGCTGTTTTTT. Protein product: CASRGAANTGELFF.

This clone showed up just a few times. The chain is built from TRBV5-1 and TRBJ1-1, with 8 bases aligning to TRBD1. Germline V lookup: CDR1 SGHRS, CDR2 YFSETQ. V dropped 4 bases and J dropped 5; count of bases not matched to a gene: 10. This CDR3 has 15 residues. The CDR3 here is CASSQTGQGSTEAFF. CDR3 in DNA: TGCGCCAGCAGCCAAACTGGACAGGGAAGTACTGAAGCTTTCTTT.

This clone was seen more than once but under ten times. This rearrangement joins TRBV7-2 to TRBJ1-2; TRBD1 matches at 9 bases. The CDR3 covers 15 residues. Unmatched junction bases numbered 8, after V lost 5 bases and J lost 4 bases. Germline CDR1 and CDR2: SGHTA and FQGNSA. CDR3 sequence: CASSPGQGRGYGYTF. Here the CDR3 DNA reads TGTGCCAGCAGCCCCGGACAGGGGCGAGGCTATGGCTACACCTTC.

In this sample, this clone turned up a few times. The rearrangement links TRBV2 to TRBJ2-5, with 7 bases identical to TRBD1. With V trimmed by 6 bases and J by 3 bases, 1 base remained unmatched. Germline V gives CDR1 SNHLY, CDR2 FYNNEI. There are 12 residues in the CDR3. CDR3 sequence (DNA): TGTGCCAGCAGAACAGGGGAAGAGACCCAGTACTTC. Translating gives CASRTGEETQYF.

A few counts support this clone. V usage is TRBV7-3 and J usage is TRBJ2-1, with TRBD2 matching over 13 bases. J lost 4 bases, V lost 3 bases, and 6 bases had no gene match. Germline V CDR1 and CDR2: SGHTA, FQGTGA. The CDR3 consists of 17 residues. The CDR3 DNA is TGTGCCAGCAGCTTGGGGACTAGCGGGACTATATACAATGAGCAGTTCTTC. Amino acid sequence: CASSLGTSGTIYNEQFF.

The chain joins TRBV2 to TRBJ2-7; 10 nucleotides agree with TRBD2. Germline V gives CDR1 SNHLY, CDR2 FYNNEI. V lost 5 bases, J lost 1 base, and 14 bases stayed unmatched. The CDR3 sequence is 18 residues long. The CDR3 spells CASSISGRGRQGSYEQYF. DNA of the CDR3: TGTGCCAGCAGTATAAGCGGGAGGGGCCGGCAAGGGTCCTACGAGCAGTACTTC.

The chain recombines TRBV4-3 with TRBJ2-5; 7 bases are shared with TRBD2. Germline loops: CDR1 LGHNA, CDR2 YSLEER. Losses at the gene ends were 2 bases for V and 5 bases for J; bases not matched to a gene: 11. This CDR3 is 16 amino acids long. CDR3 sequence reads: CASSQRGPERDETQYF. DNA of the CDR3: TGCGCCAGCAGCCAACGGGGCCCCGAGCGGGACGAGACCCAGTACTTC.

V is TRBV2 and J is TRBJ2-5, with 8 bases identical to TRBD2. J was trimmed by 0 bases and V by 4 bases; bases with no gene match: 7. CDR1 is SNHLY and CDR2 is FYNNEI in the germline V gene. This CDR3 contains 16 residues. The CDR3 DNA follows: TGTGCCAGCAGTGTGGGAATAGCGGGGCACCAAGAGACCCAGTACTTC. It yields the protein CASSVGIAGHQETQYF.

This clone was counted only a few times. This chain uses TRBV7-8 with TRBJ2-7, with TRBD2 matching over 7 bases. V was pared by 5 bases and J by 5 bases, with 12 bases of the junction left unmatched. CDR3 length equals 15 residues. The germline gives CDR1 SGHVS, CDR2 FQNEAQ. DNA of the CDR3: TGTGCCAGCAGCGACAGACGGACTAGGCTCGACGAGCAGTACTTC. This codes for CASSDRRTRLDEQYF.

This clone was counted only a few times. The chain combines TRBV2 with TRBJ1-4, with 9 bases aligning to TRBD1. Germline CDR1 reads SNHLY; CDR2 reads FYNNEI. J was trimmed by 6 bases and V by 7 bases; bases with no gene match: 9. The CDR3 spans 15 residues. This chain's CDR3 is CASNEAGDRDEKLFF. CDR3 nucleotide sequence: TGTGCCAGCAACGAGGCCGGGGACAGGGATGAAAAACTGTTTTTT.

CDR3 coding DNA: TGTGCCAGCACAGAAAGCGGGGGGATTTACAATGAGCAGTTCTTC. Translated: CASTESGGIYNEQFF. This chain joins TRBV2 and TRBJ2-1; 9 nucleotides match TRBD2. Germline-derived CDR1 and CDR2 are SNHLY and FYNNEI. V shed 7 bases and J 4 bases; nucleotides not matched to a gene: 8. The CDR3 loop spans 15 amino acids.

This clone has only a few counts. This chain's CDR3 is CATGKGVREQYF. CDR3 DNA sequence: TGTGCCACCGGGAAGGGGGTAAGGGAGCAGTACTTC. The chain employs TRBV14 and TRBJ2-7; D might be TRBD1 (6 bases). The germline gives CDR1 SGHDN, CDR2 FVKESK. The CDR3 covers 12 residues. The V end was cut by 10 bases, the J end by 7 bases, with 17 bases between.

The chain uses TRBV4-2 and TRBJ2-1, with 11 bases fitting TRBD2. The CDR3 consists of 15 residues. Germline values: CDR1 LGHNA, CDR2 YNFKEQ. Germline trimming cut 5 bases from V and 6 bases from J; bases unmatched to any gene: 6. This CDR3 reads CASSKLTSGVNEQFF. The CDR3 DNA reads TGTGCCAGCAGCAAACTGACTAGCGGGGTCAATGAGCAGTTCTTC.

About this clone itself: Other DNA sequences in this specimen translate into the identical CDR3. This sequence joins TRBV30 and TRBJ2-7; 13 bases line up with TRBD2. J gave up 3 bases and V 4 bases, and 3 bases lay outside the gene matches. This CDR3 has 14 amino acids. From germline, CDR1 is GTSNPN and CDR2 SVGIG (reference sequence). CDR3 nucleotide sequence: TGTGCCTGGACTCGGACTAGCGGGAGCTACGAGCAGTACTTC. It yields the protein CAWTRTSGSYEQYF.

This clone was seen only a few times. V and J are TRBV9 and TRBJ2-1; 13 bases map to TRBD2. This CDR3 has 19 amino acids. Per germline, CDR1 SGDLS and CDR2 YYNGEE. V was pared by 10 bases and J by 3 bases, with 19 bases of the junction left unmatched. The CDR3 reads CAGPSLRTSGSDDYNEQFF. For the CDR3, the DNA is TGTGCCGGGCCCAGCTTGAGGACTAGCGGGAGTGATGACTACAATGAGCAGTTCTTC.

This clone was detected a few times. The V and J genes are TRBV7-3 and TRBJ2-4, with 9 bases aligning to TRBD2. This CDR3 has 17 residues. Germline V lookup: CDR1 SGHTA, CDR2 FQGTGA. V gave up 5 bases and J gave up 2 bases; unmatched junction bases: 10. The DNA for the CDR3 is TGTGCCAGCAGCCCCTTTCTCGCGGGGGGGCCCAAAAACATTCAGTACTTC. The encoded protein is CASSPFLAGGPKNIQYF. Complete variable domain (other parts from reference TRBV7-3 and TRBJ2-4): GAGVSQTPSNKVTEKGKYVELRCDPISGHTALYWYRQSLGQGPEFLIYFQGTGAADDSGLPNDRFFAVRPEGSVSTLKIQRTERGDSAVYLCASSPFLAGGPKNIQYFGAGTRLSVL.

The CDR3: CASSQDGIETQYF. CDR3 sequence (DNA): TGTGCCAGCAGCCAAGATGGCATTGAGACCCAGTACTTC. The gene calls are TRBV11-2 and TRBJ2-5; D call uncertain. Germline V lookup: CDR1 SGHAT, CDR2 FQNNGV. The CDR3 runs to 13 residues. V was shortened by 5 bases and J by 5 bases, with 12 bases between the two germline ends.

The chain employs TRBV7-2 and TRBJ1-4; 9 bases are a match to TRBD1. J gave up 7 bases and V 5 bases, and 5 bases lay outside the gene matches. Per germline, CDR1 SGHTA and CDR2 FQGNSA. The length of the CDR3 is 14 residues. In DNA form, the CDR3 reads TGTGCCAGCAGCCGGGGACAGGGATTTGAAAAACTGTTTTTT. This encodes CASSRGQGFEKLFF.

This clone was counted a few times. This chain connects TRBV18 to TRBJ1-2, with TRBD1 as a possible D gene (6 bases). The length of the CDR3 is 14 residues. Trimming took off 6 bases at V and 4 bases at J, with 15 bases between the two ends. Germline CDR1 reads KGHSH; CDR2 reads LQKENI. The CDR3 nucleotides are TGTGCCAGCTCCCCGGGCAGGGGCTCCTATGGCTACACCTTC. This gives the protein CASSPGRGSYGYTF.

V is TRBV7-2 and J is TRBJ2-1; 9 nucleotides align to TRBD2. CDR1 is SGHTA and CDR2 is FQGNSA in the germline V gene. V shed 6 bases and J 7 bases; nucleotides not matched to a gene: 10. This CDR3 has 15 amino acids. The CDR3 nucleotides read TGTGCCAGCAGGGTCGGGACTAGCACGGGTAATGAGCAGTTCTTC. Translation: CASRVGTSTGNEQFF.

This clone was observed a few times. The chain uses TRBV6-1 and TRBJ1-3; D gene unclear. The CDR3 covers 14 residues. CDR1 is MNHNS, CDR2 SASEGT, per germline. Trimming took off 11 bases at V and 0 bases at J, with 14 bases between the two ends. Here the CDR3 reads CAARYSTSGNTIYF. As DNA, the CDR3 is TGTGCCGCCCGCTACAGTACCTCTGGAAACACCATATATTTT.